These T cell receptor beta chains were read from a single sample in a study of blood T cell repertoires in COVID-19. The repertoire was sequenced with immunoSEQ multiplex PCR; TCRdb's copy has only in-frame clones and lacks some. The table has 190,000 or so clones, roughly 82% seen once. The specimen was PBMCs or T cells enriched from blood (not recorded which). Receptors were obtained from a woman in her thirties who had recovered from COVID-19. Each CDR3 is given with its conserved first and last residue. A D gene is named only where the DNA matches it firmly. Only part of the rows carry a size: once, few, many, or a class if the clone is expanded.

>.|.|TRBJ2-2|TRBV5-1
CASSLEAGPGELFF
TGCGCCAGCAGCTTGGAGGCGGGACCCGGGGAGCTGTTTTTT
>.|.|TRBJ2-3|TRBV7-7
CASSQQGVPTDTQYF
TGTGCCAGCAGCCAACAGGGAGTTCCCACAGATACGCAGTATTTT
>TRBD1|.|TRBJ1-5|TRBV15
CATSRDRENQPQHF
TGTGCCACCAGTAGGGACAGGGAGAATCAGCCCCAGCATTTT
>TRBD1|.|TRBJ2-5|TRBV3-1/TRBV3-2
CASSPLRTGAPRETQYF
TGTGCCAGCAGCCCCCTTAGGACAGGGGCCCCTCGGGAGACCCAGTACTTC
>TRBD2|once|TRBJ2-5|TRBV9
CASSVGATLREALFQETQYF
TGTGCCAGCAGCGTAGGCGCTACTTTGCGGGAGGCCCTGTTCCAAGAGACCCAGTACTTC
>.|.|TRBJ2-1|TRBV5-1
CASSLESGKYNEQFF
TGCGCCAGCAGCTTGGAGAGCGGAAAGTACAATGAGCAGTTCTTC
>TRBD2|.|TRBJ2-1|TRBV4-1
CASSLWRAGDTYNEQFF
TGCGCCAGCAGCCTTTGGAGAGCGGGAGATACATACAATGAGCAGTTCTTC
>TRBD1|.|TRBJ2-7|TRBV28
CASSSYRGQLEQYF
TGTGCCAGCAGTTCGTACAGGGGCCAGCTCGAGCAGTACTTC
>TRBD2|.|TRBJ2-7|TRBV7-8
CASSLSTAGGGYEQYF
TGTGCCAGCAGCTTGTCTACAGCGGGAGGTGGGTACGAGCAGTACTTC
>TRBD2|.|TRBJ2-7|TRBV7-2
CASSLAPSGSLYEQYF
TGTGCCAGCAGCTTAGCGCCCAGCGGGAGCCTCTACGAGCAGTACTTC
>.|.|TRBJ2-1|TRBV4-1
CASSQEGATHNEQFF
TGCGCCAGCAGCCAAGAAGGAGCCACACACAATGAGCAGTTCTTC
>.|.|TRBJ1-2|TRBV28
CASNSGGVGYTF
TGTGCCAGCAACTCTGGGGGGGTTGGCTACACCTTC
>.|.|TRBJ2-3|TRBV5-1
CASSSPPSAPSTDTQYF
TGCGCCAGCAGCAGCCCCCCTAGCGCCCCTAGCACAGATACGCAGTATTTT
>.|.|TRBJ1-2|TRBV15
CATSRDSRNYGYTF
TGTGCCACCAGCAGAGATAGTCGAAACTATGGCTACACCTTC
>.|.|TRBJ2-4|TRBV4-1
CASSQGRQGQYF
TGCGCCAGCAGCCAAGGGCGGCAGGGTCAGTACTTC
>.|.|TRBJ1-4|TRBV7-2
CASSSSAGIGEKLFF
TGTGCCAGCAGCTCCAGCGCGGGGATTGGAGAAAAACTGTTTTTT
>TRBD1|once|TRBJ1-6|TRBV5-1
CASSPGTGQSPLHF
TGCGCCAGCAGCCCCGGGACAGGGCAGTCACCCCTCCACTTT
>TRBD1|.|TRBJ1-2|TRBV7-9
CASSSYRDREEGYTF
TGTGCCAGCAGCTCATATCGGGACAGGGAAGAGGGCTACACCTTC
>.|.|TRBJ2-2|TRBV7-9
CASTPAGQGNTGELFF
TGTGCCAGCACCCCTGCTGGGCAGGGCAACACCGGGGAGCTGTTTTTT
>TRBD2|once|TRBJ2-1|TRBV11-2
CASSRGLAGRYNEQFF
TGTGCCAGCAGCCGAGGACTAGCGGGTAGATACAATGAGCAGTTCTTC
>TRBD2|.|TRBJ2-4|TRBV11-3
CASSNGTSGEGDIQYF
TGTGCCAGCAGCAACGGGACTAGCGGGGAAGGGGACATTCAGTACTTC
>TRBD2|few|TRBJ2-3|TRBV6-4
CASSDGAGGSDTQYF
TGTGCCAGCAGTGACGGAGCGGGAGGGAGTGATACGCAGTATTTT
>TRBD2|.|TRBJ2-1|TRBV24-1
CATSDSPGLGKGNEQFF
TGTGCCACCAGTGATTCACCAGGACTAGGAAAAGGCAATGAGCAGTTCTTC
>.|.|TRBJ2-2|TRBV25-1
CASSARRNTGELFF
TGTGCCAGCAGTGCCCGGAGGAACACCGGGGAGCTGTTTTTT
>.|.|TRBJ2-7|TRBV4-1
CASSQEPGYEQYF
TGCGCCAGCAGCCAAGAGCCGGGCTACGAGCAGTACTTC
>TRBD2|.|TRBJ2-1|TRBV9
CASSVTAGTRYNEQFF
TGTGCCAGCAGCGTAACAGCGGGGACCCGCTACAATGAGCAGTTCTTC
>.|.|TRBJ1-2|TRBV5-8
CASSSVFDYGYTF
TGTGCCAGCAGCTCCGTATTCGACTATGGCTACACCTTC
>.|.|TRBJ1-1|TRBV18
CASSLGQNTEAFF
TGTGCCAGCTCTCTGGGACAGAACACTGAAGCTTTCTTT
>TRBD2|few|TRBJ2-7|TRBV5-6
CASSPGLAGQPEQYF
TGTGCCAGCAGCCCGGGACTAGCGGGCCAGCCCGAGCAGTACTTC
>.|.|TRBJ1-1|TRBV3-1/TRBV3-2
CASSYHRSTPTEAFF
TGTGCCAGCAGCTACCACAGGTCCACCCCCACTGAAGCTTTCTTT
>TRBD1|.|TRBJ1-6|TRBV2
CASSVDREVAPLHF
TGTGCCAGCAGTGTTGACAGGGAAGTTGCACCCCTCCACTTT
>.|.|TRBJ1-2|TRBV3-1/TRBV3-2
CASSPVRGRGGYTF
TGTGCCAGCAGCCCCGTCAGGGGTAGAGGAGGCTACACCTTC
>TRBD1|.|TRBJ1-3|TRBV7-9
CASSSSRDRGNTIYF
TGTGCCAGCAGCTCAAGCCGGGACAGGGGGAACACCATATATTTT
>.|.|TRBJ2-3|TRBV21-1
CASLALGLAGTDTQYF
TGTGCCAGCTTAGCCCTGGGACTAGCGGGAACAGATACGCAGTATTTT
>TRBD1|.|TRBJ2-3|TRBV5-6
CASSASDRGRTDTQYF
TGTGCCAGCAGCGCTTCCGACAGGGGGAGGACAGATACGCAGTATTTT
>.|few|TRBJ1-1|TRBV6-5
CASSLWPKRDTEAFF
TGTGCCAGCAGTTTATGGCCAAAGCGCGACACTGAAGCTTTCTTT
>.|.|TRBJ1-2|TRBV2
CASSEGGTSNYGYTF
TGTGCCAGCAGTGAAGGTGGCACCTCTAACTATGGCTACACCTTC
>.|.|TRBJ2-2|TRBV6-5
CASSRGDANTGELFF
TGTGCCAGCAGCAGGGGGGACGCGAACACCGGGGAGCTGTTTTTT
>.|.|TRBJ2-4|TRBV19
CASSIRSKNIQYF
TGTGCCAGTAGTATTCGGTCGAAAAACATTCAGTACTTC
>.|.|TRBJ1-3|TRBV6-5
CASTPVSGNTIYF
TGTGCCAGCACCCCCGTTTCTGGAAACACCATATATTTT
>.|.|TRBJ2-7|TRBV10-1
CASSESFTGSIYEQYF
TGCGCCAGCAGTGAGTCTTTTACAGGTAGTATCTACGAGCAGTACTTC
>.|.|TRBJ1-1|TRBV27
CASSLLSRLYRETEAFF
TGTGCCAGCAGTTTACTCTCTCGACTATATAGGGAGACTGAAGCTTTCTTT
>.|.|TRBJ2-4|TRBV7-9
CASSLTQRNIQYF
TGTGCCAGCAGCTTAACCCAGCGTAACATTCAGTACTTC